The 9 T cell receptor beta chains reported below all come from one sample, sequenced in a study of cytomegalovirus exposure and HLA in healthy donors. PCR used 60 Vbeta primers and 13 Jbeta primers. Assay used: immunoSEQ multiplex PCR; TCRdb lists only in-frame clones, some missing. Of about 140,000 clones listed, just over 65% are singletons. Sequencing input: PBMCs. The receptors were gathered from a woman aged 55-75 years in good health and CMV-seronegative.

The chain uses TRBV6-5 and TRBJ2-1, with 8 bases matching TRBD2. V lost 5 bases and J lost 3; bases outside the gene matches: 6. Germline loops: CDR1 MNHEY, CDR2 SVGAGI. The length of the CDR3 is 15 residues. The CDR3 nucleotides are TGTGCCAGCAGTGCGGCGAGCGGGAGCTACAATGAGCAGTTCTTC. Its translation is CASSAASGSYNEQFF.

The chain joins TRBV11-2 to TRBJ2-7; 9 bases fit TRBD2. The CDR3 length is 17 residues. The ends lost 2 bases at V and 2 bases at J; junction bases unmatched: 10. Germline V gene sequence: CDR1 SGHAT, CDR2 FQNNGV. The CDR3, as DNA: TGTGCCAGCAGCTTAAGCGCGGGAGGGCCCCCACCCTACGAGCAGTACTTC. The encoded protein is CASSLSAGGPPPYEQYF.

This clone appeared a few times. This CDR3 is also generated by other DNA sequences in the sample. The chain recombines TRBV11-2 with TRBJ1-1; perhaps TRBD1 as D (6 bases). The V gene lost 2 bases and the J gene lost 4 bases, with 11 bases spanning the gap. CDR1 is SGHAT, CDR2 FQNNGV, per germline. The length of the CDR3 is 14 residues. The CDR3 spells CASSLPTGSTEAFF. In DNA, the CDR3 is TGTGCCAGCAGCTTACCTACAGGGTCCACTGAAGCTTTCTTT.

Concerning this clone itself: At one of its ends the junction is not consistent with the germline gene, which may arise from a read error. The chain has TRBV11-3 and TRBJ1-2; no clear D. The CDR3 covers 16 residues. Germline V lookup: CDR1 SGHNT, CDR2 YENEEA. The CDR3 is CASRLENSYSQYGYTF. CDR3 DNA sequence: TGTGCCAGCAGGTTAGAAAATAGTTACAGCCAATATGGCTACACCTTC.

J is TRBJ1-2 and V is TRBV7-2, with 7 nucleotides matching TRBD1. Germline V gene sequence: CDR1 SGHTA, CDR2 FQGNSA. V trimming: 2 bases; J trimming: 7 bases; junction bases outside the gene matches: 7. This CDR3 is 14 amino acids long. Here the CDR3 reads CASSLTPQGGGYTF. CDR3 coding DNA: TGTGCCAGCAGCTTAACCCCGCAGGGGGGTGGCTACACCTTC.

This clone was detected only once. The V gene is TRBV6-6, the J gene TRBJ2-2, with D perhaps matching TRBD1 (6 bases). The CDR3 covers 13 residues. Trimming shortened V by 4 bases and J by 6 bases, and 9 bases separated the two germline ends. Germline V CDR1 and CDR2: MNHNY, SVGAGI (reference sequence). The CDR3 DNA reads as TGTGCCAGCAGTTTGACAGGAGCCGGGGAGCTGTTTTTT. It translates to CASSLTGAGELFF.

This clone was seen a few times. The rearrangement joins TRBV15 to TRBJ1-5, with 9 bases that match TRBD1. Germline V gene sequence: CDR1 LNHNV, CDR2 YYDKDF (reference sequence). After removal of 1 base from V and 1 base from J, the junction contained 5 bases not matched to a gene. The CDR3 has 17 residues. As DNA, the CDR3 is TGTGCCACCAGCAGAGGAACAGGGGGCGGGAGCAATCAGCCCCAGCATTTT. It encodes CATSRGTGGGSNQPQHF.

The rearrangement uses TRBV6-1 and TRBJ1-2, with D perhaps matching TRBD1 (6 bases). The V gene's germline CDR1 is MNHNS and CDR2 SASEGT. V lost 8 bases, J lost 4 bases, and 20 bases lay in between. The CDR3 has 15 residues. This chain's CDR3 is CASSLGGVIVYGYTF. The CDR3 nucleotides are TGTGCCAGCTCCCTAGGGGGGGTAATAGTCTATGGCTACACCTTC.

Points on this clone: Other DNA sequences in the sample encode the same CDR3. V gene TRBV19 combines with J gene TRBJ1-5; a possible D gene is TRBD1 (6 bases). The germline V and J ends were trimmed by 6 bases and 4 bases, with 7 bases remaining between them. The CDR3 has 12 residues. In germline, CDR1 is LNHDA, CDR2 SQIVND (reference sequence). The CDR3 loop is CASRTGNQPQHF. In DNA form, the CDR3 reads TGTGCCAGTAGGACAGGTAATCAGCCCCAGCATTTT.